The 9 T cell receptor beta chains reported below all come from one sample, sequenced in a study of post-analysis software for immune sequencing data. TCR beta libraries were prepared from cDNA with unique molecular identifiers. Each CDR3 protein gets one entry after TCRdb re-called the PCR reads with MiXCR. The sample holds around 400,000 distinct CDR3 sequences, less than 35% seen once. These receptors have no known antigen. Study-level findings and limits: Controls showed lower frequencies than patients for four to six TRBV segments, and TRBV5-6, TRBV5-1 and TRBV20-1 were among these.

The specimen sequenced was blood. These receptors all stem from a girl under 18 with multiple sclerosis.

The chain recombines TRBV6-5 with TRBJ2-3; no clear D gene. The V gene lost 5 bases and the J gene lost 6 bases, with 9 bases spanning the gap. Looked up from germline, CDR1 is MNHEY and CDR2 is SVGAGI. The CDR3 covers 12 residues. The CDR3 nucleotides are TGTGCCAGCAGTGGGCCCGGGGATACGCAGTATTTT. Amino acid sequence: CASSGPGDTQYF.

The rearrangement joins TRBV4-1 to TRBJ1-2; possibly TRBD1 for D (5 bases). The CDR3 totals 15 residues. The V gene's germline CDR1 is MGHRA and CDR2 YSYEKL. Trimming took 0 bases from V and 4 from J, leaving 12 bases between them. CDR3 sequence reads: CASSQESGVGYGYTF. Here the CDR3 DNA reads TGCGCCAGCAGCCAAGAGTCGGGGGTAGGCTATGGCTACACCTTC.

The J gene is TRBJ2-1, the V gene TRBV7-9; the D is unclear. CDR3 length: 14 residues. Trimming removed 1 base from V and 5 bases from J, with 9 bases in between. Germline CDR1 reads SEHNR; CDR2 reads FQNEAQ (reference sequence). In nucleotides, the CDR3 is TGTGCCAGCAGCTTAGAAGCACTCCACAATGAGCAGTTCTTC. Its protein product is CASSLEALHNEQFF.

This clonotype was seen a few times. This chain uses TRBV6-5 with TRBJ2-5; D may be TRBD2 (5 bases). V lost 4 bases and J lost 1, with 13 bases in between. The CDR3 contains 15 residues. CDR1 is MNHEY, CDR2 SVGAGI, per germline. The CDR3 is CASSSPSGTQETQYF. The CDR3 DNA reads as TGTGCCAGCAGTTCCCCCAGCGGTACCCAAGAGACCCAGTACTTC.

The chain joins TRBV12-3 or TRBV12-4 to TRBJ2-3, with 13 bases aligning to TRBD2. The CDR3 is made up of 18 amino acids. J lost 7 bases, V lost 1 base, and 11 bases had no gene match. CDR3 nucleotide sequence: TGTGCCAGCAGTTTAGGTAGACTAGCGGGGGGACACCGCTATACGCAGTATTTT. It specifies CASSLGRLAGGHRYTQYF.

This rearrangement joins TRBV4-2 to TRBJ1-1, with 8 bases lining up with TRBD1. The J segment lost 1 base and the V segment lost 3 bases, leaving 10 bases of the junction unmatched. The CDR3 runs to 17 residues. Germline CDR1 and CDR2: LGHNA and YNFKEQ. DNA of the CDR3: TGTGCCAGCAGCCACGCTTTACGACAGGGGACGAACACTGAAGCTTTCTTT. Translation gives CASSHALRQGTNTEAFF.

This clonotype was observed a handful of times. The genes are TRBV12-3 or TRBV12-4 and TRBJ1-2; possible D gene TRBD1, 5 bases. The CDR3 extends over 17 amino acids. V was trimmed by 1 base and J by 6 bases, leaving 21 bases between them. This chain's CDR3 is CASSLDLEGWDHDGYTF. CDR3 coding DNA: TGTGCCAGCAGTTTAGATTTGGAGGGATGGGACCACGATGGCTACACCTTC.

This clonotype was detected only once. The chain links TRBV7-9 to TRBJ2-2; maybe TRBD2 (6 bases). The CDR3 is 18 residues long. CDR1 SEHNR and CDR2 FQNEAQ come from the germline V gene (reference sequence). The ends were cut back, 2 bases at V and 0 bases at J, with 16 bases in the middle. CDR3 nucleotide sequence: TGTGCCAGCAGCTTAATGGGCGGCAGACTAGCGAACACCGGGGAGCTGTTTTTT. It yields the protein CASSLMGGRLANTGELFF.

The CDR3 region is CASSPTWGVSQPQHF. The CDR3 DNA reads TGTGCCAGCAGCCCTACTTGGGGTGTGAGTCAGCCCCAGCATTTT. This chain links TRBV7-2 with TRBJ1-5; D ambiguous. Trimming took off 5 bases at V and 6 bases at J, with 17 bases between the two ends. The CDR3 covers 15 residues. Germline loops: CDR1 SGHTA, CDR2 FQGNSA.